This TCR beta chain was sequenced during a study of T cells in Graves' hyperthyroidism and ophthalmopathy. Regarding the study as a whole: Blood samples included most of the expanded thyroid clonotypes exceeding 0.001.

The sample holds many counts of this clonotype. Its antigen is undetermined. TCR beta CDR3 regions were amplified from RNA transcripts. The TCR CDR3 first-round RT-PCR relied on the HTBI primer set. MiXCR, applied by TCRdb to the multiplex PCR reads, yields one record per CDR3 protein. The repertoire holds around 600,000 distinct CDR3 sequences, with around 15% as singletons. Based on clinical symptoms, serum thyroxine and TRAb, thyroid ultrasound and orbital computed tomography, diagnoses were reached. This CDR3 is 13 amino acids long. Trimming left V 5 bases short and J 4 bases short, with 15 bases between. Germline V gene lookup returns CDR1 DFQATT and CDR2 SNEGSKA (reference sequence).

The sequenced sample was blood. This receptor was identified in a woman aged 50 to 60 with Graves' ophthalmopathy. The V call is TRBV20-1, the J call TRBJ2-7; D possibly matches TRBD1 or TRBD2 (6 bases each). The CDR3 loop reads CSALRDTLYEQYF. The CDR3 coding sequence is TGCAGTGCTTTGCGGGACACCCTTTACGAGCAGTACTTC.